One sample yielded the 4 T cell receptor beta chains listed below, sequenced in a study of regulatory T cells in long-lasting Graves disease. The time point denotes: persistent/refractory GD, antithyroid drugs over 5 years with positive TRAb. PBMC RNA served as the TCR library source. Arm-PCR of CDR3 regions and iRepertoire HTBI primers were used to build TCR beta libraries. Via MiXCR, TCRdb re-called the multiplex PCR reads, giving one row per CDR3 protein. Counted here are 360,000 or so distinct CDR3 sequences, roughly 24% occurring once; the ten biggest clones make up 25% to 35%. Source: peripheral blood mononuclear cells (PBMCs), taken when the disease was refractory, from a patient treated with antithyroid drugs. These receptor sequences come from a woman aged 40 to 49 with Graves disease.

This clonotype was recorded at least ten times. The V call is TRBV28, the J call TRBJ1-2; weak D call: TRBD1 (5 bases). There are 16 residues in the CDR3. Germline CDR1 reads MDHEN; CDR2 reads SYDVKM. V gave up 6 bases and J gave up 6 bases, with 23 bases separating them. The CDR3 loop is CASSLAPRVPRDGYTF. The DNA of the CDR3 is TGTGCCAGCAGCCTTGCCCCGAGAGTCCCCAGGGATGGCTACACCTTC.

The V and J genes are TRBV5-1 and TRBJ2-1, with 11 bases fitting TRBD1. V gave up 0 bases and J gave up 1 base; unmatched junction bases: 6. Germline CDR1 SGHRS, CDR2 YFSETQ. The CDR3 loop spans 18 amino acids. For the CDR3, the DNA is TGCGCCAGCAGCTTGGGGGCGGACAGGGGGCAGTCCTACAATGAGCAGTTCTTC. This sequence encodes CASSLGADRGQSYNEQFF.

There are many counts of this clonotype. This sequence joins TRBV28 and TRBJ2-5; 10 nucleotides match TRBD1. V gave up 1 base and J gave up 3 bases; unmatched junction bases: 5. Germline-derived CDR1 and CDR2 are MDHEN and SYDVKM. This CDR3 has 16 residues. This CDR3 reads CASSLYIGTGEETQYF. The CDR3 coding sequence is TGTGCCAGCAGTTTATACATTGGGACAGGGGAAGAGACCCAGTACTTC.

This rearrangement joins TRBV20-1 to TRBJ1-1, with D unresolved. CDR1 and CDR2 (germline): DFQATT, SNEGSKA (reference sequence). The V end lost 1 base, the J end lost 0 bases, and 15 bases lay between the germline ends. The CDR3 loop spans 16 amino acids. CDR3 nucleotide sequence: TGCAGTGCTAGAGGATTGAAAAATCACCTGAACACTGAAGCTTTCTTT. It codes for CSARGLKNHLNTEAFF.